Presented here are 15 T cell receptor beta chains from one specimen sequenced in a study of identical twins. One entry per CDR3 protein results from TCRdb running MiXCR on the 5' RACE reads. Of over 600,000 distinct CDR3 sequences listed, approximately 21% are singletons. These data were also filed under a second study, of T cells expressing NK-cell markers.

Sequences were obtained from PBMCs. The receptors come from a woman aged 18 to 35 in good health.

This clonotype appeared a few times. The chain joins TRBV12-5 to TRBJ2-1; D not resolved. This CDR3 has 13 residues. Between the trimmed V and J ends, which lost 3 bases and 9 bases, there was a span of 12 bases. Germline V gene lookup returns CDR1 LGHNT and CDR2 FRNRAP. The CDR3 loop reads CASGFSTLSEQFF. The DNA for the CDR3 is TGTGCTAGTGGTTTCTCAACCCTTAGTGAGCAGTTCTTC.

This clonotype was picked up one time. This CDR3 reads CASSSSSGGRNEQYF. The CDR3 DNA reads TGTGCCAGCAGTTCCAGTAGCGGGGGGAGGAACGAGCAGTACTTC. The J gene is TRBJ2-7, the V gene TRBV6-2 or TRBV6-3; TRBD2 matches 10 bases. Germline CDR1 and CDR2: MNHEY and SVGEGT. This CDR3 spans 15 amino acids. With 4 bases clipped from V and 5 bases from J, the junction kept 8 bases outside the gene matches.

The rearrangement joins TRBV5-1 to TRBJ2-7; TRBD2 agrees at 10 bases. Germline-derived CDR1 and CDR2 are SGHRS and YFSETQ. V was pared by 0 bases and J by 5 bases, with 11 bases of the junction left unmatched. There are 17 residues in the CDR3. In DNA form, the CDR3 reads TGCGCCAGCAGCTTGGCAAAACTAGCGGGGCCGCTCCACGAGCAGTACTTC. It translates to CASSLAKLAGPLHEQYF. The whole variable domain, filled in from reference TRBV5-1 and TRBJ2-7, reads KAGVTQTPRYLIKTRGQQVTLSCSPISGHRSVSWYQQTPGQGLQFLFEYFSETQRNKGNFPGRFSGRQFSNSRSEMNVSTLELGDSALYLCASSLAKLAGPLHEQYFGPGTRLTVT.

V and J are TRBV7-2 and TRBJ1-5; D is ambiguous. Deletions cut 5 bases from V and 5 bases from J, with 10 bases between. Per germline, CDR1 SGHTA and CDR2 FQGNSA. The length of the CDR3 is 13 residues. The CDR3 sequence is CASSTHRDQPQHF. The CDR3, as DNA: TGTGCCAGCAGCACACACAGAGATCAGCCCCAGCATTTT.

This chain connects TRBV27 to TRBJ1-3; D is uncertain. Trimming removed 0 bases at V and 2 bases at J, with 5 bases between. This CDR3 contains 14 residues. Germline V gene data show CDR1 as MNHEY and CDR2 as SMNVEV (reference sequence). The CDR3 is CASSLSWAGNTIYF. The CDR3 DNA sequence: TGTGCCAGCAGTTTATCGTGGGCTGGAAACACCATATATTTT.

V gene TRBV9 combines with J gene TRBJ2-3; 10 bases map to TRBD2. Unmatched junction bases numbered 5, after V lost 3 bases and J lost 1 base. Per the germline V gene, CDR1 is SGDLS and CDR2 is YYNGEE. This CDR3 has 16 residues. CDR3 protein: CASSASGGVGTDTQYF. The CDR3 DNA reads TGTGCCAGCAGCGCCAGCGGGGGGGTAGGCACAGATACGCAGTATTTT.

The chain has TRBV5-1 and TRBJ2-7, with 10 bases aligning to TRBD2. The CDR3 contains 14 residues. Germline trimming cut 2 bases from V and 6 bases from J; bases unmatched to any gene: 5. Germline values: CDR1 SGHRS, CDR2 YFSETQ. The CDR3 region has the DNA TGCGCCAGCAGCTTAGGGCTAGCGGGGGCCGAGCAGTACTTC. This encodes CASSLGLAGAEQYF. The complete variable domain, with remaining parts taken from reference TRBV5-1 and TRBJ2-7, reads KAGVTQTPRYLIKTRGQQVTLSCSPISGHRSVSWYQQTPGQGLQFLFEYFSETQRNKGNFPGRFSGRQFSNSRSEMNVSTLELGDSALYLCASSLGLAGAEQYFGPGTRLTVT.

The genes are TRBV12-3 or TRBV12-4 and TRBJ2-2, with a tentative D call TRBD1 (5 bases). The CDR3 spans 15 residues. The V end was cut by 4 bases, the J end by 1 base, with 10 bases between. The CDR3 DNA is TGTGCCAGCAGTTGGGGCAGTCTGAACACCGGGGAGCTGTTTTTT. This translates into CASSWGSLNTGELFF.

The chain has TRBV6-1 and TRBJ2-3; a weak D match, TRBD2 (5 bases). The CDR3 is made up of 14 amino acids. The ends were cut back, 6 bases at V and 6 bases at J, with 16 bases in the middle. Germline CDR1 MNHNS, CDR2 SASEGT. In DNA, the CDR3 is TGTGCCAGCAGCCTCCTCACTAGAGCGGATACGCAGTATTTT. Protein sequence: CASSLLTRADTQYF.

This clonotype was picked up many times. The rearrangement uses TRBV15 and TRBJ2-2, with TRBD1 matching over 7 bases. The length of the CDR3 is 15 residues. The V segment lost 0 bases and the J segment 3 bases; nucleotides outside the gene matches: 1. Germline CDR1 reads LNHNV; CDR2 reads YYDKDF (reference sequence). Written as DNA, the CDR3 is TGTGCCACCAGCAGAGACAGGGGGTACACCGGGGAGCTGTTTTTT. It yields the protein CATSRDRGYTGELFF.

This clonotype was detected ten times or more. The chain links TRBV5-5 to TRBJ2-2; D call uncertain. V gave up 10 bases and J gave up 0 bases, with 13 bases separating them. Germline CDR1 and CDR2: SGHKS and YYEKEE (reference sequence). CDR3 length: 14 residues. DNA of the CDR3: TGTGCCGCAGCGTGGACGGCGAACACCGGGGAGCTGTTTTTT. The encoded protein is CAAAWTANTGELFF.

The chain joins TRBV7-2 to TRBJ2-5; no clear D gene. Germline V CDR1 and CDR2: SGHTA, FQGNSA. V lost 3 bases to trimming and J lost 5 bases, with 16 bases between them. The length of the CDR3 is 15 residues. CDR3 nucleotide sequence: TGTGCCAGCAGCTTTGTGATGACCTCAAGGGAGACCCAGTACTTC. It codes for CASSFVMTSRETQYF.

In its sample, this clonotype was seen a few times. The V call is TRBV4-3, the J call TRBJ2-4; D is unresolved. The CDR3 length is 14 residues. The V gene lost 1 base and the J gene lost 0 bases, with 4 bases spanning the gap. Germline CDR1 LGHNA, CDR2 YSLEER. The CDR3 is CASSQVTAKNIQYF. The CDR3 DNA follows: TGCGCCAGCAGCCAAGTTACAGCCAAAAACATTCAGTACTTC.

This clonotype was counted only a few times. The V gene is TRBV12-3 or TRBV12-4, the J gene TRBJ2-1; possible D gene TRBD2, 6 bases. This CDR3 comprises 14 residues. V lost 6 bases to trimming and J lost 14 bases, with 23 bases between them. CDR3 residues: CASSYGGSPLTEFF. As DNA, the CDR3 is TGTGCCAGCAGCTACGGGGGAAGCCCCCTGACGGAGTTCTTC.

This clonotype was seen repeatedly, ten times or more. The CDR3 protein is CSARRGTSTYEQYF. CDR3 bases: TGCAGTGCTAGACGGGGGACTAGCACCTACGAGCAGTACTTC. The chain joins TRBV20-1 to TRBJ2-7; 9 bases line up with TRBD2. CDR3 length: 14 amino acids. Germline V CDR1 and CDR2: DFQATT, SNEGSKA (reference sequence). Trimming cost V 2 bases and J 2 bases; bases outside gene matches: 4.